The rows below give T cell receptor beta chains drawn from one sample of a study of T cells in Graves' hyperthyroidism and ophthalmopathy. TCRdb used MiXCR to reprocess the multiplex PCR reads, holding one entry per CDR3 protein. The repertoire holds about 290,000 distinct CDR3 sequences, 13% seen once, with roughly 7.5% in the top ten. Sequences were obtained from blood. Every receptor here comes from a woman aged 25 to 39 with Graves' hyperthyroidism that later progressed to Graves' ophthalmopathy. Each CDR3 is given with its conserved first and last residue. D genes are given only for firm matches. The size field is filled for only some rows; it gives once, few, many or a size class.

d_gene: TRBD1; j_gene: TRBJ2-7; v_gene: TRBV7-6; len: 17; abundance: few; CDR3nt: TGTGCCAGCAGCTCCTACCCGAGAGGGACAGGGTCCTACGAGCAGTACTTC; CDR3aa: CASSSYPRGTGSYEQYF
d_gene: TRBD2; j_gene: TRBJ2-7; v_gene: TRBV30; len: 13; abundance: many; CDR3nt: TGTGCCTGGAGTGCCCGGACTAGCGCCGAGCAGTACTTC; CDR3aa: CAWSARTSAEQYF
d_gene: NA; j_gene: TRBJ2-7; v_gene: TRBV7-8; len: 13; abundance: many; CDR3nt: TGTGCCAGCAACATCCCAGGGGTCTACGAGCAGTACTTC; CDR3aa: CASNIPGVYEQYF
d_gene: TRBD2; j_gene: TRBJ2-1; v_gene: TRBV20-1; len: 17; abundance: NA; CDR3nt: TGCAGTGCCACCGGGACTAGCGGGAGTATGGAGTACAATGAGCAGTTCTTC; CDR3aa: CSATGTSGSMEYNEQFF
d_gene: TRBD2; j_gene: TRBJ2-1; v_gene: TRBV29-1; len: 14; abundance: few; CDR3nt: TGCAGCGTTGAAGCACTAGCGGGAGTTTCTGAGCAGTTCTTC; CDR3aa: CSVEALAGVSEQFF
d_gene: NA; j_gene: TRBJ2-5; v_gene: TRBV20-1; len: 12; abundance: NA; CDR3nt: TGCAGTGCTAGGTACGAAGAAGAGACCCAGTACTTC; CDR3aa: CSARYEEETQYF
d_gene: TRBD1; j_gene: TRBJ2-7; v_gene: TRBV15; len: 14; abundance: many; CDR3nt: TGTGCCACCAACCCCGGGACAGGGACCGACGAGCAGTACTTC; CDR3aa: CATNPGTGTDEQYF
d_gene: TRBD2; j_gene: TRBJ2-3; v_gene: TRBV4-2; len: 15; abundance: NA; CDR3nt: TGTGCCAGCAGCTCACCGGGACTAGCGACAGATACGCAGTATTTT; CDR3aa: CASSSPGLATDTQYF
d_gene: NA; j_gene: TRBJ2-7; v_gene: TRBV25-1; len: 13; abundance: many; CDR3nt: TGTGCCAGCAGTGACAGGGGCGGGTACGAGCAGTACTTC; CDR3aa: CASSDRGGYEQYF
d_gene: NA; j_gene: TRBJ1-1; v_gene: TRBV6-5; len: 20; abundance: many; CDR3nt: TGTGCCAGCAGCTACGGAAGTATTTCCTTAATAAGGTACCAGGACACTGAAGCTTTCTTT; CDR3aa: CASSYGSISLIRYQDTEAFF
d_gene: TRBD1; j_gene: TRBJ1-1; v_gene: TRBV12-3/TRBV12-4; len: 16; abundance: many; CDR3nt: TGTGCCAGCAGTTTCTACCTGACAGGGCGCGGCACTGAAGCTTTCTTT; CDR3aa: CASSFYLTGRGTEAFF
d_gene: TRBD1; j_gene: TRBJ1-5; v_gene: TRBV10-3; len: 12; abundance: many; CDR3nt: TGTGCCATCAGGGAGACAGGGGGACCCCAGCATTTT; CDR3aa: CAIRETGGPQHF
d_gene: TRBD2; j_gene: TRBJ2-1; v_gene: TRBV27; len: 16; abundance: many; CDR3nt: TGTGCCAGCAGATCCGGGACTAGCGGGAGGAGGGATGAGCAGTTCTTC; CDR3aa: CASRSGTSGRRDEQFF
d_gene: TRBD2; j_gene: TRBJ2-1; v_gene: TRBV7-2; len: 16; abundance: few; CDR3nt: TGTGCCAGCAGCTTATCTCAGCTACTAGCGCCTACTGAGCAGTTCTTC; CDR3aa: CASSLSQLLAPTEQFF
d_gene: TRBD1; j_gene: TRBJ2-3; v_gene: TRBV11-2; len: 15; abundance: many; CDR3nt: TGTGCCAGCAGCTCCGGGACAGGGATTCCAGATACGCAGTATTTT; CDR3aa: CASSSGTGIPDTQYF
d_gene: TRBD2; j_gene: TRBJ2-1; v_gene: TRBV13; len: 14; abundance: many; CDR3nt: TGTGCCAGCAGGCGGGGGGGACTAGCGGTTGAGCAGTTCTTC; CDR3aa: CASRRGGLAVEQFF
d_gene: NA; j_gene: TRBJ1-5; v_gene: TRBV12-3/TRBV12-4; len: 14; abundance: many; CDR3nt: TGTGCCAGCAGTTACGGGGGGAGCAATCAGCCCCAGCATTTT; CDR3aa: CASSYGGSNQPQHF
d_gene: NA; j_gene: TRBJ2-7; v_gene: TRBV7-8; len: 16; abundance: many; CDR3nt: TGTGCCAGCTCCCCGATCTATCTGGACAAGTCCTACGAGCAGTACTTC; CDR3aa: CASSPIYLDKSYEQYF
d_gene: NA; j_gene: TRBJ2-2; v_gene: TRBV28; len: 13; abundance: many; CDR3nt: TGTGCCACCTTGGAGGAGAACACCGGGGAGCTGTTTTTT; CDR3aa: CATLEENTGELFF